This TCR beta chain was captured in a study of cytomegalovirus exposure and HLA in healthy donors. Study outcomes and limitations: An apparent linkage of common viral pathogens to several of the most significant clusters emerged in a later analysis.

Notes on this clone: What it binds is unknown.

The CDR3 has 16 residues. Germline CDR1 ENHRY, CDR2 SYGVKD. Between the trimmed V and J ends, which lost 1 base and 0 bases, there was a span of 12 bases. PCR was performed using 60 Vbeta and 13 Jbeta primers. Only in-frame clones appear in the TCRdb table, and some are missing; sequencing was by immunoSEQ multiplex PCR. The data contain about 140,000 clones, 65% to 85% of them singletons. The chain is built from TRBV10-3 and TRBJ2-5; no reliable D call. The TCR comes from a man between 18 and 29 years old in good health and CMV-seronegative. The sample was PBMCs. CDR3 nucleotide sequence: TGTGCCATCAGTGAGTTCCGGGTTACCTACCAAGAGACCCAGTACTTC. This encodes CAISEFRVTYQETQYF.